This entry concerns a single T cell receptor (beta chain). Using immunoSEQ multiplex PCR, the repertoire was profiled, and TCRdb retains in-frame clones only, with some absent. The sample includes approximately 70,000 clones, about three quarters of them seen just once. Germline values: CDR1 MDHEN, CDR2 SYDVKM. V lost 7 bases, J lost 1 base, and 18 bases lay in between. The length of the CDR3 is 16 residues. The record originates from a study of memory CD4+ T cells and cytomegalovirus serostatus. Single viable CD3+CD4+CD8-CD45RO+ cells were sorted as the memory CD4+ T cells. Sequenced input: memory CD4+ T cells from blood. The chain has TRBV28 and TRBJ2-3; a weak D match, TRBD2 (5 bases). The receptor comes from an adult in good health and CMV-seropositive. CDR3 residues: CASNGIGLEGTDTQYF. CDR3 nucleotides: TGTGCCAGCAACGGGATCGGACTTGAAGGCACAGATACGCAGTATTTT.